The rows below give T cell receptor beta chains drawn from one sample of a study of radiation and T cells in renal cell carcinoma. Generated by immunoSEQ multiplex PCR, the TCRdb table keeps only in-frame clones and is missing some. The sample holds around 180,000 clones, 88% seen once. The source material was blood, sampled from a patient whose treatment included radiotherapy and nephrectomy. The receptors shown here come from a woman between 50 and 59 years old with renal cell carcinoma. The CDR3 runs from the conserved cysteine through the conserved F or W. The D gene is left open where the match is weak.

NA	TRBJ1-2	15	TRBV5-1	TGCGCCAGCAGCTTGGTGGGGGATTCCAACTATGGCTACACCTTC	CASSLVGDSNYGYTF
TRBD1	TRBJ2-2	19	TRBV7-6	TGTGCCAGCAGCGCCTTTCTGGGACAGGGTATCGGGGACACCGGGGAGCTGTTTTTT	CASSAFLGQGIGDTGELFF
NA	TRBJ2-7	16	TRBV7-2	TGTGCCAGCAGCTTAGCTGGCAGCCTAGACTCCTACGAGCAGTACTTC	CASSLAGSLDSYEQYF
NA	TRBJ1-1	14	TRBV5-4	TGTGCCAGCAGCTGGCGGACAACCAACACTGAAGCTTTCTTT	CASSWRTTNTEAFF
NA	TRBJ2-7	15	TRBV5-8	TGTGCCAGCAGCCCCCAAGGACGGATCCCCTACGAGCAGTACTTC	CASSPQGRIPYEQYF
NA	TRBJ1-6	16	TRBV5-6	TGTGCCAGCAGCCGCAGGACCACCACTAGTAATTCACCCCTCCACTTT	CASSRRTTTSNSPLHF
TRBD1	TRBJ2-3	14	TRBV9	TGTGCCAGCAGCCCCGGACAGGGGGCAGATACGCAGTATTTT	CASSPGQGADTQYF
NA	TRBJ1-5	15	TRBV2	TGTGCCAGCAGTGATATGCTGGATCTCAATCAGCCCCAGCATTTT	CASSDMLDLNQPQHF
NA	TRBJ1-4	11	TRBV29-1	TGCAGCGTGCTCGGGGGTGAAAAACTGTTTTTT	CSVLGGEKLFF
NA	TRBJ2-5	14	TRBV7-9	TGTGCCAGCAGCTTAGAGGGTATCCTGGAGACCCAGTACTTC	CASSLEGILETQYF
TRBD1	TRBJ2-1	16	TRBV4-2	TGTGCCAGCAGCCCCTCGGGACAGACTCTCTACAATGAGCAGTTCTTC	CASSPSGQTLYNEQFF
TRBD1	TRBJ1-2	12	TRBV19	TGTGCCAGTAGGACAGGGGGCGGCGGCTACACCTTC	CASRTGGGGYTF
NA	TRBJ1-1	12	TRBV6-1	TGTGCCAGCAGTGAAGCTGACGCTGAAGCTTTCTTT	CASSEADAEAFF
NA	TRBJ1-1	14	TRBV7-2	TGTGCCAGCAGTCGAGGACAGATGAACACTGAAGCTTTCTTT	CASSRGQMNTEAFF
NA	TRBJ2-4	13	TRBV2	TGTGCCAGCTTCCGCCTAGCCAAAAACATTCAGTACTTC	CASFRLAKNIQYF